The TCR beta chain described here comes from a study of human T cells and chemical hapten exposure. Study in general: Small differences in pooled library volume mainly drove the variation in TCR yields per sample.

Study-wide points: The number of TCRs above 1 in 1000 frequency did not change after DPC sensitization.

The time point: patch test 2, 6 weeks after DPC sensitization. Treatment in this sample: therapeutic diphenylcyclopropenone sensitization with weekly scalp DPC. Germline assignment: CDR1 MGHRA and CDR2 YSYEKL. V gave up 4 bases and J gave up 9 bases, with 22 bases separating them. There are 17 residues in the CDR3. What the library attached to individual cDNA molecules were unique molecular identifiers. Each CDR3 protein gets one entry after TCRdb re-called the RACE reads with MiXCR. Of under 85,000 distinct CDR3 sequences in the sample, about 9.4% were seen once. This clonotype has ten or more counts. What it binds is unknown.

This specimen consisted of whole blood, obtained in connection with sensitization to the hapten diphenylcyclopropenone (DPC). The clonotype comes from a woman in her forties or fifties with alopecia areata. Some clones in this sample may be carry-over from other donors' samples. The V gene is TRBV4-1, the J gene TRBJ1-6; D possibly corresponds to TRBD1 (5 bases). CDR3: CASSPTGPHLDTSPLHF. CDR3 nucleotide sequence: TGCGCCAGCAGCCCAACGGGACCTCATCTGGATACTTCACCCCTCCACTTT.